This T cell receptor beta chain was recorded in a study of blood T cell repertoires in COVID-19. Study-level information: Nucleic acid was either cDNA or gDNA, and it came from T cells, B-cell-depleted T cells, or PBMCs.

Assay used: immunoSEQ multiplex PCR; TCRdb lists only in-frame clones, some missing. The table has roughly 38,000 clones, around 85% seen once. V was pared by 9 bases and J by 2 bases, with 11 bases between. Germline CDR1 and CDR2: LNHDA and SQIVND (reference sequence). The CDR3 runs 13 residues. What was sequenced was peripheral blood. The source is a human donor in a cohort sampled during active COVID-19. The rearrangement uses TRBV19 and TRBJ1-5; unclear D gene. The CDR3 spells CASNFEGNQPQHF. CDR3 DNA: TGTGCCAGCAATTTTGAGGGCAATCAGCCCCAGCATTTT.